One and the same sample provided the 10 T cell receptor beta chains below, sequenced in a study of T cell clones after liver transplantation. The method was immunoSEQ multiplex PCR; TCRdb's version includes in-frame clones alone and lacks a portion of them. The sample lists 70,000 to 80,000 clones; about 92% were seen once. The source was CD4+ T cells from blood, collected before liver transplant. The origin of the receptors is a human donor who received a liver transplant.

The gene calls are TRBV19 and TRBJ1-1; 8 nucleotides match TRBD1. J lost 0 bases, V lost 5 bases, and 8 bases had no gene match. This CDR3 is 16 amino acids long. CDR1 and CDR2 from the germline V gene are LNHDA and SQIVND (reference sequence). CDR3 bases: TGTGCCAGTAGTGGCCGACCAGGGGGCCTGAACACTGAAGCTTTCTTT. This sequence encodes CASSGRPGGLNTEAFF.

The V call is TRBV27, the J call TRBJ1-2; TRBD1 matches at 10 bases. There are 15 residues in the CDR3. V shed 6 bases, J shed 5 bases, and the junction held 9 bases outside the gene matches. Germline V gene lookup returns CDR1 MNHEY and CDR2 SMNVEV (reference sequence). Written as DNA, the CDR3 is TGTGCCAGCAGGAGGGGGACAGGGGATCCTTATGGCTACACCTTC. This codes for CASRRGTGDPYGYTF.

The chain recombines TRBV5-6 with TRBJ2-7, with TRBD1 matching 9 bases. Germline V gene lookup returns CDR1 SGHDT and CDR2 YYEEEE. V shed 0 bases and J 3 bases; nucleotides not matched to a gene: 1. CDR3 length: 14 residues. The CDR3 sequence: CASSLGTGVYEQYF. The CDR3 DNA reads TGTGCCAGCAGCTTGGGGACAGGGGTCTACGAGCAGTACTTC.

This clone was seen only once. The V call is TRBV7-3, the J call TRBJ1-6; D ambiguous. The CDR3 length is 14 residues. The germline V and J ends were trimmed by 5 bases and 10 bases, with 15 bases remaining between them. Germline CDR1 is SGHTA and CDR2 is FQGTGA. The CDR3 region is CASSLGTDESPLHF. In DNA form, the CDR3 reads TGTGCCAGCAGCCTCGGCACCGACGAGTCACCCCTCCACTTT.

This chain connects TRBV5-1 to TRBJ2-7; unclear D gene. V dropped 4 bases and J dropped 0 bases, with 11 bases sitting between them. This CDR3 has 14 residues. Per germline, CDR1 SGHRS and CDR2 YFSETQ. The CDR3 here is CASSVVGSSYEQYF. For the CDR3, the DNA is TGCGCCAGCAGCGTGGTGGGCAGCTCCTACGAGCAGTACTTC. The full variable domain, completed using reference TRBV5-1 and TRBJ2-7, is KAGVTQTPRYLIKTRGQQVTLSCSPISGHRSVSWYQQTPGQGLQFLFEYFSETQRNKGNFPGRFSGRQFSNSRSEMNVSTLELGDSALYLCASSVVGSSYEQYFGPGTRLTVT.

This clone was counted only a few times. The chain carries TRBV5-6 and TRBJ1-2; D gene ambiguous. With 1 base removed from V and 2 bases from J, the gap between germline ends came to 9 bases. The CDR3 extends over 14 amino acids. Germline CDR1 is SGHDT and CDR2 is YYEEEE. The CDR3: CASSLSRPNYGYTF. The CDR3, as DNA: TGTGCCAGCAGCTTGAGTCGCCCGAACTATGGCTACACCTTC.

The J gene is TRBJ1-3, the V gene TRBV28; tentative D call: TRBD1 (6 bases). Germline V CDR1 and CDR2: MDHEN, SYDVKM. Trimming cost V 4 bases and J 3 bases, with 13 bases left between them. The CDR3 is 15 residues long. This CDR3 is CASSSYRAGGNTIYF. In DNA form, the CDR3 reads TGTGCCAGCAGTTCTTACAGGGCTGGTGGAAACACCATATATTTT.

V usage is TRBV27 and J usage is TRBJ1-2; 9 bases agree with TRBD1. Germline CDR1 and CDR2: MNHEY and SMNVEV (reference sequence). The CDR3 sequence is 18 residues long. Unmatched junction bases numbered 18, after V lost 6 bases and J lost 4 bases. CDR3 loop: CASRAPGVGNRGLYGYTF. CDR3 bases: TGTGCCAGCAGGGCCCCCGGCGTCGGAAACAGGGGGCTCTATGGCTACACCTTC.

CDR3 sequence (DNA): TGTGCCAGCAGTGAGGGTAAACTAGCGGGAGTCTACGAGCAGTACTTC. Translation: CASSEGKLAGVYEQYF. J is TRBJ2-7 and V is TRBV25-1; 11 bases align to TRBD2. The junction had 7 bases not matched to a gene; V was cut back by 3 bases and J by 3 bases. Germline V gene sequence: CDR1 MGHDK, CDR2 SYGVNS. This CDR3 comprises 16 residues.

The rearrangement links TRBV5-1 to TRBJ1-2; TRBD1 is a possible D gene (5 bases). This CDR3 contains 15 residues. Trimming removed 4 bases from V and 3 bases from J, with 16 bases in between. Germline V CDR1 and CDR2: SGHRS, YFSETQ. CDR3 residues: CASSAGDGGYYGYTF. DNA of the CDR3: TGCGCCAGCAGCGCGGGGGACGGAGGTTACTATGGCTACACCTTC.